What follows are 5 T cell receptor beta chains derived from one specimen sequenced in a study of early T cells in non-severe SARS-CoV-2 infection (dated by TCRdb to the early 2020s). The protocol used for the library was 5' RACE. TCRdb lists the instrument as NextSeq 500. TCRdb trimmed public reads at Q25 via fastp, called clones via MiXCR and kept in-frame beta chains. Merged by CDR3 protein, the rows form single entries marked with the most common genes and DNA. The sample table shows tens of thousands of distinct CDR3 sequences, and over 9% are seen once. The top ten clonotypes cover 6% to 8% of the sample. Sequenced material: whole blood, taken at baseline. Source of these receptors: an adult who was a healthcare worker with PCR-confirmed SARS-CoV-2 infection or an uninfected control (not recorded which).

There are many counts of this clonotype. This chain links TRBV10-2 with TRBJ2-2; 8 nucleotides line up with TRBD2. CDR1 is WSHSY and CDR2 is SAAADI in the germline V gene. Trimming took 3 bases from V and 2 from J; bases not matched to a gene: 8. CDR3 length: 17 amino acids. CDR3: CASSDDSGGPNTGELFF. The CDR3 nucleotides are TGCGCCAGCAGTGACGACAGCGGGGGCCCCAACACCGGGGAGCTGTTTTTT.

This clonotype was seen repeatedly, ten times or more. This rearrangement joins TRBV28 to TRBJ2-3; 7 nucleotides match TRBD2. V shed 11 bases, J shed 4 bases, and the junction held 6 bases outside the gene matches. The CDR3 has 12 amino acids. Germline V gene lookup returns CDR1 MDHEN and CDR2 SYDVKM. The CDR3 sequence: CASGGSADTQYF. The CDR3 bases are TGTGCCTCGGGGGGTTCGGCAGATACGCAGTATTTT.

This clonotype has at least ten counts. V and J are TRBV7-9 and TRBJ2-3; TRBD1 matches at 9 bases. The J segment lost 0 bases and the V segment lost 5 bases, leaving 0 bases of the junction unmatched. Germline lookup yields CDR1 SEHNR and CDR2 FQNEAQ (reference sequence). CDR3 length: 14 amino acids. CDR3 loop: CASSGQGSTDTQYF. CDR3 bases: TGTGCCAGCAGCGGACAGGGGAGCACAGATACGCAGTATTTT.

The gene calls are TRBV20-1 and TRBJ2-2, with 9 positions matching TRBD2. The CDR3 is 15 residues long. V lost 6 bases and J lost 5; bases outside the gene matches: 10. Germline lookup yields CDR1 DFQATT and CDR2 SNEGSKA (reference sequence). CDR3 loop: CSAFNGLAGTGELFF. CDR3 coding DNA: TGCAGTGCCTTCAATGGGCTAGCGGGGACCGGGGAGCTGTTTTTT.

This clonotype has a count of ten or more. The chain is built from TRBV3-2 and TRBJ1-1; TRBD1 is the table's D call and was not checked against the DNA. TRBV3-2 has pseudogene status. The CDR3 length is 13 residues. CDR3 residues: CASSPTGNTEAFF. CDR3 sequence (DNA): TGTGCCAGCAGCCCGACAGGGAACACTGAAGCTTTCTTT.